A single sample gave rise to the 16 T cell receptor beta chains below, sequenced in a study of early T cells in non-severe SARS-CoV-2 infection. TCRdb itself ran the 5' RACE reads through MiXCR, one entry per CDR3 protein. The table shows tens of thousands of distinct CDR3 sequences, with 7% to 9.5% occurring only once. The specimen was whole blood, collected at baseline. Receptor source: an adult who was a healthcare worker with PCR-confirmed SARS-CoV-2 infection or an uninfected control (not recorded which).

This sequence joins TRBV5-4 and TRBJ1-1; 7 nucleotides agree with TRBD1. The germline V gene has CDR1 SGHNT and CDR2 YYREEE (reference sequence). The length of the CDR3 is 15 residues. Trimming took 4 bases from V and 6 from J; bases not matched to a gene: 12. DNA for the CDR3: TGTGCCAGCAGCCCACGAGGGGGCGCGAGTGCTGAAGCTTTCTTT. Translating gives CASSPRGGASAEAFF.

This clonotype was seen more than once but under ten times. The CDR3 sequence: CSASPGAATGELFF. DNA for the CDR3: TGCAGTGCTAGTCCAGGGGCGGCCACCGGGGAGCTGTTTTTT. V gene TRBV20-1 combines with J gene TRBJ2-2; possible D gene TRBD1, 6 bases. Germline V gene data show CDR1 as DFQATT and CDR2 as SNEGSKA (reference sequence). V shed 3 bases and J shed 4 bases, with 12 bases lying between them. This CDR3 has 14 amino acids.

At least ten counts were recorded for this clonotype. In DNA form, the CDR3 reads TGTGCCAGCAGCTTTTGGACAGGTATGAACACTGAAGCTTTCTTT. This gives the protein CASSFWTGMNTEAFF. This chain links TRBV7-9 with TRBJ1-1, with TRBD1 identical over 7 bases. Germline CDR1 SEHNR, CDR2 FQNEAQ (reference sequence). Trimming took 3 bases from V and 0 from J; bases not matched to a gene: 4. CDR3 length: 15 amino acids.

The sample holds a few counts of this clonotype. The chain couples TRBV29-1 to TRBJ2-3; perhaps TRBD2 as D (6 bases). Trimming removed 2 bases from V and 7 bases from J, with 13 bases in between. Germline V CDR1 and CDR2: SQVTM, ANQGSEA. This CDR3 is 13 amino acids long. The CDR3 is CSVERREPYTQYF. In DNA, the CDR3 is TGCAGCGTTGAACGTCGGGAGCCCTATACGCAGTATTTT.

In this sample, this clonotype turned up a few times. The rearrangement uses TRBV12-3 or TRBV12-4 and TRBJ1-2; weak D call: TRBD1 (6 bases). V dropped 6 bases and J dropped 5 bases, with 13 bases sitting between them. This CDR3 has 13 amino acids. CDR3: CASRSTGSYGYTF. The CDR3 nucleotides are TGTGCCAGCAGATCTACAGGGAGTTATGGCTACACCTTC.

This chain joins TRBV20-1 and TRBJ2-2, with 8 bases fitting TRBD1. This CDR3 region has 14 residues. Trimming at V came to 6 bases and at J to 8 bases, leaving 11 bases not matched to a gene. Germline lookup yields CDR1 DFQATT and CDR2 SNEGSKA (reference sequence). For the CDR3, the DNA is TGCAGTGCCAGACGACAGGGGATAGCGGGGGAGCTGTTTTTT. It encodes CSARRQGIAGELFF.

Ten or more counts support this clonotype. This chain uses TRBV29-1 with TRBJ2-7; D unclear. This CDR3 has 11 residues. Per germline, CDR1 SQVTM and CDR2 ANQGSEA. Trimming left V 1 base short and J 5 bases short, with 6 bases between. The CDR3 loop is CSVEVVDEQYF. The CDR3 DNA reads TGCAGCGTTGAAGTCGTGGACGAGCAGTACTTC.

This clonotype appeared a few times. The chain links TRBV4-2 to TRBJ2-1; TRBD2 aligns across 10 bases. V trimming: 3 bases; J trimming: 4 bases; junction bases outside the gene matches: 6. The germline CDR1 and CDR2 sequences are LGHNA and YNFKEQ. CDR3 length equals 16 residues. The CDR3 reads CASSHTGTSAYNEQFF. CDR3 DNA: TGTGCCAGCAGCCACACCGGGACTAGCGCGTACAATGAGCAGTTCTTC.

V is TRBV6-5 and J is TRBJ1-3; TRBD1 is a possible D gene (6 bases). Trimming cost V 6 bases and J 2 bases, with 17 bases left between them. CDR1 and CDR2 (germline): MNHEY, SVGAGI. There are 16 residues in the CDR3. Here the CDR3 reads CASSPVAGATGNTIYF. The CDR3 bases are TGTGCCAGCAGCCCCGTTGCGGGGGCGACTGGAAACACCATATATTTT.

The chain uses TRBV5-1 and TRBJ2-7; 8 bases fit TRBD2. The CDR3 runs to 13 residues. V lost 2 bases to trimming and J lost 7 bases; unmatched junction nucleotides: 5. CDR1 and CDR2 (germline): SGHRS, YFSETQ. CDR3 DNA: TGCGCCAGCAGCTTAGCGGGAGTGAGGGAGCAGTACTTC. Its translation: CASSLAGVREQYF.

In this sample, this clonotype turned up a few times. The J gene is TRBJ2-7, the V gene TRBV4-2, with 9 bases lining up with TRBD1. J gave up 3 bases and V 1 base, and 7 bases lay outside the gene matches. Germline assignment: CDR1 LGHNA and CDR2 YNFKEQ. CDR3 length: 16 residues. The CDR3 loop is CASSQAEGQGFYEQYF. The CDR3, as DNA: TGTGCCAGCAGCCAAGCGGAAGGACAGGGGTTCTACGAGCAGTACTTC.

In this sample, this clonotype turned up many times. The chain links TRBV7-3 to TRBJ2-1; a weak D match, TRBD2 (6 bases). The CDR3 covers 17 residues. V lost 6 bases and J 0 bases, leaving 18 bases between the germline ends. CDR1 and CDR2 from the germline V gene are SGHTA and FQGTGA. CDR3 coding DNA: TGTGCCAGCAGACCACTGCGGGACTCGAGCTCCTACAATGAGCAGTTCTTC. It specifies CASRPLRDSSSYNEQFF.

This clonotype was recorded at least ten times. The CDR3 DNA is TGTGCCAGCAGAACCCTCAGCGGGAGCAGACAGACCCAGTACTTC. Its translation: CASRTLSGSRQTQYF. The gene calls are TRBV11-2 and TRBJ2-5, with 8 bases identical to TRBD2. V lost 6 bases, J lost 6 bases, and 12 bases stayed unmatched. Germline V gene data show CDR1 as SGHAT and CDR2 as FQNNGV. CDR3 length: 15 residues.

This clonotype was observed at least ten times. The chain joins TRBV4-3 to TRBJ1-1; possible D gene TRBD1, 5 bases. The germline V and J ends were trimmed by 0 bases and 2 bases, with 13 bases remaining between them. CDR1 and CDR2 from the germline V gene are LGHNA and YSLEER. CDR3 size: 16 residues. The CDR3 region is CASSQDGEGRNTEAFF. DNA of the CDR3: TGCGCCAGCAGCCAAGATGGAGAGGGGAGAAACACTGAAGCTTTCTTT.

The chain uses TRBV5-1 and TRBJ2-1; TRBD2 agrees at 7 bases. The CDR3 consists of 16 residues. Germline V gives CDR1 SGHRS, CDR2 YFSETQ. Unmatched junction bases numbered 10, after V lost 1 base and J lost 6 bases. CDR3 coding DNA: TGCGCCAGCAGCTTGTCTGCGTTGGGGGAGGGCAATGAGCAGTTCTTC. Its protein product is CASSLSALGEGNEQFF.

The chain recombines TRBV7-9 with TRBJ2-1; TRBD2 agrees at 9 bases. CDR1 and CDR2 from the germline V gene are SEHNR and FQNEAQ (reference sequence). The CDR3 consists of 15 residues. The junction had 5 bases not matched to a gene; V was cut back by 1 base and J by 7 bases. Written as DNA, the CDR3 is TGTGCCAGCAGCTTAGAACGGCTAGCGGGGAATGAGCAGTTCTTC. This gives the protein CASSLERLAGNEQFF.